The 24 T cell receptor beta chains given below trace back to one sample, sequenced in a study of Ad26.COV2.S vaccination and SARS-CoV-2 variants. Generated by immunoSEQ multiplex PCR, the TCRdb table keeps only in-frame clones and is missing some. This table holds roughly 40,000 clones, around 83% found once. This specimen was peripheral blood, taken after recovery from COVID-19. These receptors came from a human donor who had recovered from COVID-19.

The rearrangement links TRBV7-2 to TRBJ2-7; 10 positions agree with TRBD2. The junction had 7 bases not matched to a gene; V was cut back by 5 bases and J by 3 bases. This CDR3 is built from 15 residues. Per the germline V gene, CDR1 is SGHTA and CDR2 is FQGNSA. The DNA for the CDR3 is TGTGCCAGCAGCACCCGGACTAGCGGTTACTACGAGCAGTACTTC. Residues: CASSTRTSGYYEQYF.

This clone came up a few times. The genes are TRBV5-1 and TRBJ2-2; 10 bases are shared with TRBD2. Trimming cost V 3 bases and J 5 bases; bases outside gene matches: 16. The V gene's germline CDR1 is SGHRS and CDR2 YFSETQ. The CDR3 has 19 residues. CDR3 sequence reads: CASSSYSGTSAGGTGELFF. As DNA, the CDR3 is TGCGCCAGCAGCTCCTATTCGGGGACTAGCGCGGGAGGAACCGGGGAGCTGTTTTTT.

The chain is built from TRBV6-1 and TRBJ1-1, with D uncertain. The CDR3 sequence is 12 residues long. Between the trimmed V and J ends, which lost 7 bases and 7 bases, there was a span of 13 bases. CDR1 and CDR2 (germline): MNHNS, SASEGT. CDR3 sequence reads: CASKSQKLEAFF. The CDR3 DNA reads TGTGCCAGCAAGAGTCAGAAGCTTGAAGCTTTCTTT.

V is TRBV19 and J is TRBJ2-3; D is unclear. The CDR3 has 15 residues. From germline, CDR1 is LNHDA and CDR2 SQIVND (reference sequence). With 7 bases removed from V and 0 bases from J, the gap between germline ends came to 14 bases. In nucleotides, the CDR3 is TGTGCCAGTAAAACGTTAGCCCTCAGCACAGATACGCAGTATTTT. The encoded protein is CASKTLALSTDTQYF.

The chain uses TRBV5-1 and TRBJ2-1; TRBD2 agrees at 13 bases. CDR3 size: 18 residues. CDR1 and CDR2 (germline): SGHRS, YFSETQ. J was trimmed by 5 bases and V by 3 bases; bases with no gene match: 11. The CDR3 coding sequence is TGCGCCAGCAGCTCGGGACTAGCGGGACACCGGATCGACAATGAGCAGTTCTTC. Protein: CASSSGLAGHRIDNEQFF.

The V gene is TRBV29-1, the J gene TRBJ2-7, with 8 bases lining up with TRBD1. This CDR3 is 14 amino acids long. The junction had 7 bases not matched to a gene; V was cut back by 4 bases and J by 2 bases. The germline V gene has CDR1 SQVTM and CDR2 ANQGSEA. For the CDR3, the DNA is TGCAGCGTTGTAAGTCCGGACAGGGCCTACGAGCAGTACTTC. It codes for CSVVSPDRAYEQYF.

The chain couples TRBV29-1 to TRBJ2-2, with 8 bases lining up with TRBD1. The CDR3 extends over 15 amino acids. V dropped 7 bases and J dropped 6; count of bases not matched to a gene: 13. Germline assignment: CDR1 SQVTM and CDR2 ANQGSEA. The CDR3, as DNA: TGCAGCGGGTGGGATTTACCAGGGGGCCCCGGGGAGCTGTTTTTT. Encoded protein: CSGWDLPGGPGELFF.

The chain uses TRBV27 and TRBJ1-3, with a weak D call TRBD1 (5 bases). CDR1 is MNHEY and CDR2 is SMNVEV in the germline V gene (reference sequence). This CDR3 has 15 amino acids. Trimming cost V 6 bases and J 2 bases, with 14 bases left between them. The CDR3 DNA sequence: TGTGCCAGCAGCCCACGAGGGGAGACTGGAAACACCATATATTTT. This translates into CASSPRGETGNTIYF.

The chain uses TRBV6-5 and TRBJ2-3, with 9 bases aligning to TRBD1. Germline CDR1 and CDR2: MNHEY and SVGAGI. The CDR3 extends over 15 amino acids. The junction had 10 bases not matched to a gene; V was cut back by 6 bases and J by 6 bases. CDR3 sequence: CASSRRQGDSDTQYF. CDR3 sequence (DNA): TGTGCCAGCAGCCGCCGACAGGGGGATAGTGATACGCAGTATTTT.

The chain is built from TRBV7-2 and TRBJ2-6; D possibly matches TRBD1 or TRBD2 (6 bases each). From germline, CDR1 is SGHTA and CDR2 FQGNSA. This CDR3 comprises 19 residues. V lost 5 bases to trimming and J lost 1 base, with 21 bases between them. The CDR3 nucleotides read TGTGCCAGCAGCCTAGGGTTCAATCGGGGGCTATCTGGGGCCAACGTCCTGACTTTC. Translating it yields CASSLGFNRGLSGANVLTF.

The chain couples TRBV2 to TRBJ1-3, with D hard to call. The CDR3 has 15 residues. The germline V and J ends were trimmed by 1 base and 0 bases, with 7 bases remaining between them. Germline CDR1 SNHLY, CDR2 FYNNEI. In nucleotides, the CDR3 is TGTGCCAGCAGTGAAGGGCTGTTCTCTGGAAACACCATATATTTT. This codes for CASSEGLFSGNTIYF.

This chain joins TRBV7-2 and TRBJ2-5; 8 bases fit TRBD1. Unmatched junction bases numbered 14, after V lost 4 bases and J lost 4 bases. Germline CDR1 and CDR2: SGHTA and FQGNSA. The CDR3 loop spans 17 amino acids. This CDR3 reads CASSSFPRTGRRETQYF. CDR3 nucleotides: TGTGCCAGCAGCTCGTTTCCACGGACAGGGCGGAGAGAGACCCAGTACTTC.

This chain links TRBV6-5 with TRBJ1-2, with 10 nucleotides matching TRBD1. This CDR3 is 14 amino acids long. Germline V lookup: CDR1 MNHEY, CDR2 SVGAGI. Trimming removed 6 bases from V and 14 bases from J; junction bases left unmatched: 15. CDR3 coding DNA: TGTGCCAGCAGCGGCCTGACAGGGGGCGACGTACAGACCTTC. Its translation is CASSGLTGGDVQTF.

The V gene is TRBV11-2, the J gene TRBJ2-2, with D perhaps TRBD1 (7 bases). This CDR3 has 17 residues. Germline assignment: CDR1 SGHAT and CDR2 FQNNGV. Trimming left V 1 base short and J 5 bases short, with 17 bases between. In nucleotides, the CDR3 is TGTGCCAGCAGCTTAGTCCGGGGGTCAGGGGGTACCGGGGAGCTGTTTTTT. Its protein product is CASSLVRGSGGTGELFF.

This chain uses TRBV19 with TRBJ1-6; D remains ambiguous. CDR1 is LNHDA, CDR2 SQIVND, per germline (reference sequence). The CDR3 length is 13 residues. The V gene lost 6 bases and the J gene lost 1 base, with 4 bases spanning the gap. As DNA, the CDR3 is TGTGCCAGTAGAGATTCCTATAATTCACCCCTCCACTTT. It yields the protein CASRDSYNSPLHF. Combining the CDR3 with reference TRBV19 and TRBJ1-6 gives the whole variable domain DGGITQSPKYLFRKEGQNVTLSCEQNLNHDAMYWYRQDPGQGLRLIYYSQIVNDFQKGDIAEGYSVSREKKESFPLTVTSAQKNPTAFYLCASRDSYNSPLHFGNGTRLTVT.

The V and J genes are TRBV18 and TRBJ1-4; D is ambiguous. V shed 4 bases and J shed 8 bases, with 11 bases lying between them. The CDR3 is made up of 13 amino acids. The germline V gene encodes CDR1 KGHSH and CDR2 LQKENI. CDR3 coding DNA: TGTGCCAGCTCACAAACGGCCAGGGAAAAACTGTTTTTT. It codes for CASSQTAREKLFF.

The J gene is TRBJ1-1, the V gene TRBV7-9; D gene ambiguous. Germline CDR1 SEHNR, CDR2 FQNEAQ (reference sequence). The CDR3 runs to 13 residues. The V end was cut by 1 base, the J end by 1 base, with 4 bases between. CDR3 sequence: CASSLVRNTEAFF. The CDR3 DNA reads TGTGCCAGCAGCTTAGTACGGAACACTGAAGCTTTCTTT.

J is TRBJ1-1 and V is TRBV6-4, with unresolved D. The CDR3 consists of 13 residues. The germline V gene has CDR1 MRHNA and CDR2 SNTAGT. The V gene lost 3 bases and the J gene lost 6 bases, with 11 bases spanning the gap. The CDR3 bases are TGTGCCAGCAGTGAGGTAACGGGGTCTGAAGCTTTCTTT. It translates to CASSEVTGSEAFF.

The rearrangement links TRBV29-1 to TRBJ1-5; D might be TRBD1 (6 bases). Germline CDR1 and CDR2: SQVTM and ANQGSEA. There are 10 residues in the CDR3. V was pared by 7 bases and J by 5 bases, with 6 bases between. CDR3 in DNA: TGCAGCGCAGGGGATCAGCCCCAGCATTTT. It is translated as CSAGDQPQHF.

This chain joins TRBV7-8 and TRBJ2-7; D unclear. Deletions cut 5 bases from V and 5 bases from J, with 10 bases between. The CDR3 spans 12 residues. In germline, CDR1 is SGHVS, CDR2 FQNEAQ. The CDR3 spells CASSRPGNEQYF. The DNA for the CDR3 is TGTGCCAGCAGCCGCCCTGGGAACGAGCAGTACTTC.

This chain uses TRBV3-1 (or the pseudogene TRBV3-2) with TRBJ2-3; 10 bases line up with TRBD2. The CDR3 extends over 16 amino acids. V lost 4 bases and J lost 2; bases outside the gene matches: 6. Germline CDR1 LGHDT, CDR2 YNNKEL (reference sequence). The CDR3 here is CASSPRTSGATDTQYF. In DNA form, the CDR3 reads TGTGCCAGCAGCCCCCGGACTAGCGGAGCCACAGATACGCAGTATTTT.

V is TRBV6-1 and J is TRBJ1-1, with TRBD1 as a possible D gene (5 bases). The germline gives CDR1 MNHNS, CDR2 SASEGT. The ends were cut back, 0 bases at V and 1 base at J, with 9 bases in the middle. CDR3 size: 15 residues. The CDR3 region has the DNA TGTGCCAGCAGTGAAGCGGGGCTACAGAACACTGAAGCTTTCTTT. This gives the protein CASSEAGLQNTEAFF.

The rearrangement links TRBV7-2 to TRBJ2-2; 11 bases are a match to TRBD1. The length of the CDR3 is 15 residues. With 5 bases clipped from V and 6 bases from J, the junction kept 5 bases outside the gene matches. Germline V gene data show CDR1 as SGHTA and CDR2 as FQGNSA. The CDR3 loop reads CASSKGQGAPGELFF. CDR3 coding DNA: TGTGCCAGCAGCAAAGGACAGGGGGCACCCGGGGAGCTGTTTTTT.

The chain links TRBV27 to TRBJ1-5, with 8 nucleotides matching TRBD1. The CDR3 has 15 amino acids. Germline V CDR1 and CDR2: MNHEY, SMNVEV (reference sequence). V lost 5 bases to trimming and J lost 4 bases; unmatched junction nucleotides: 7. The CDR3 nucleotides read TGTGCCAGCAGTCCGCGGACAGGGCGGAATCAGCCCCAGCATTTT. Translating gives CASSPRTGRNQPQHF.